This TCR beta chain was identified in a study of cytomegalovirus exposure and HLA in healthy donors. Findings of the study overall: Previous analysis showed most TCR beta V segments were productive about 87% or about 30% of the time. Per a later analysis, HLA-associated TCR beta chains showed more clonal expansion than other, equally common TCR beta chains.

The CDR3 sequence is 17 residues long. CDR1 SGHNT and CDR2 YYREEE come from the germline V gene (reference sequence). The V gene lost 0 bases and the J gene lost 0 bases, with 15 bases spanning the gap. PCR was performed using 60 Vbeta and 13 Jbeta primers. The repertoire was sequenced with immunoSEQ multiplex PCR; TCRdb's copy has only in-frame clones and lacks some. The repertoire holds around 130,000 clones, with over 60% as singletons. Investigators did not record CMV serostatus for this donor. In its sample, this clone was seen many times. Its antigen is still unknown. The chain recombines TRBV5-4 with TRBJ1-1, with D maybe TRBD1 (6 bases). This TCR was recovered from a human donor in good health. The sequenced sample was PBMCs. CDR3 DNA sequence: TGTGCCAGCAGCTTGGGGGGCAGGGGTGGTATGAACACTGAAGCTTTCTTT. This sequence encodes CASSLGGRGGMNTEAFF.